The 20 T cell receptor beta chains below come from one sample, sequenced in a study of molecular identifiers for immune sequencing clone quantification (dated by TCRdb to the late 2010s). The method was PCR. Sequencing took place on a NextSeq 500. TCRdb reprocessing: public reads trimmed at Q25 with fastp, clones called with MiXCR, in-frame beta chains kept. Each entry merges the rows of one CDR3 protein and shows their most common DNA and genes. The sample table shows some 580,000 distinct CDR3 sequences, and around 25% are seen once. The ten largest clones represent 0.78% of the sample. Sequenced material: naive CD8+ T cells from blood, with Jurkat cell RNA spiked in. The cell subset or site label here, explained by the study, means: FACS-sorted CD8+CD4-CCR7+CD45RA+ naive T cells. These receptors all come from a human donor in good health. Some libraries in this study had Jurkat cell RNA spiked in.

With regard to this clonotype: One junction end does not reproduce the germline sequence, and a read error may be involved. J is TRBJ2-2 and V is TRBV7-9; perhaps TRBD2 as D (5 bases). CDR1 is SEHNR, CDR2 FQNEAQ, per germline (reference sequence). The CDR3 covers 14 residues. CDR3 amino acids: CAGSLVPNPGELFF. The CDR3 bases are TGTGCCGGCAGCTTAGTTCCGAACCCCGGGGAACTGTTTTTT.

A word on this clonotype: A single base separates this from a much larger clone, so it may be a read error. CDR3 sequence reads: CASSLLQDTGELFF. In nucleotides, the CDR3 is TGTGCCAGCAGCCTACTACAGGACACCGGGGAGCTGTTTTTT. The V gene is TRBV7-9, the J gene TRBJ2-2; TRBD1 is a possible D gene (5 bases). CDR3 length: 14 residues. The germline V and J ends were trimmed by 5 bases and 3 bases, with 10 bases remaining between them. Germline lookup yields CDR1 SEHNR and CDR2 FQNEAQ (reference sequence).

The chain couples TRBV29-1 to TRBJ2-1; 9 bases match TRBD2. Germline CDR1 reads SQVTM; CDR2 reads ANQGSEA. J was trimmed by 6 bases and V by 2 bases; bases with no gene match: 11. The CDR3 runs to 16 residues. The CDR3, as DNA: TGCAGCGTTGAAACCGACAGGGCGGGAGGGCTCAATGAGCAGTTCTTC. This sequence encodes CSVETDRAGGLNEQFF.

The chain links TRBV7-9 to TRBJ1-1; TRBD1 might be the D (5 bases). The CDR3 consists of 15 residues. CDR1 is SEHNR and CDR2 is FQNEAQ in the germline V gene (reference sequence). Trimming took off 3 bases at V and 6 bases at J, with 17 bases between the two ends. The CDR3: CASSFQDGGTSEAFF. The CDR3 DNA is TGTGCCAGCAGCTTTCAGGACGGGGGAACATCTGAAGCTTTCTTT.

There are a few counts of this clonotype. The V call is TRBV3-1, the J call TRBJ2-2; D tentatively fits TRBD1 or TRBD2 (5 bases each). V lost 7 bases and J lost 5, with 29 bases in between. Germline V CDR1 and CDR2: LGHDT, YNNKEL (reference sequence). This CDR3 comprises 19 residues. The chain's CDR3 is CASTNQLRGQPEGTGELFF. As DNA, the CDR3 is TGTGCCAGCACTAACCAACTCCGGGGCCAGCCAGAAGGGACCGGGGAGCTGTTTTTT.

A few counts support this clonotype. The chain is built from TRBV6-2 or TRBV6-3 and TRBJ2-7; D is perhaps TRBD2 (6 bases). CDR1 and CDR2 (germline): MNHEY, SVGEGT. Trimming took 6 bases from V and 5 from J, leaving 20 bases between them. The CDR3 runs 15 residues. In nucleotides, the CDR3 is TGTGCCAGCAGCCCGCTGGAGGGTGTAAGGGACGAGCAGTACTTC. This gives the protein CASSPLEGVRDEQYF.

This clonotype has more than one count but fewer than ten. The chain couples TRBV28 to TRBJ2-7; D is perhaps TRBD1 or TRBD2 (7 bases each). This CDR3 has 14 residues. Germline V CDR1 and CDR2: MDHEN, SYDVKM. The V and J ends lost 5 bases and 5 bases respectively, with 16 bases between them. The CDR3 sequence: CASSQGGVSDEQYF. The CDR3 DNA sequence: TGTGCCAGCAGTCAGGGGGGGGTTTCCGACGAGCAGTACTTC.

Details on this clonotype: This clone may be a read error of a much larger clone one base away. The chain combines TRBV6-2 or TRBV6-3 with TRBJ2-3; D possibly corresponds to TRBD1 (5 bases). This CDR3 contains 16 residues. In germline, CDR1 is MNHEY, CDR2 SVGEGT. V was pared by 5 bases and J by 0 bases, with 15 bases between. This CDR3 reads CASSVPWAGSTDTQYF. The DNA of the CDR3 is TGTGCCAGCAGTGTCCCGTGGGCAGGGAGCACAGATACGCAGTATTTT.

As for this clonotype: The conserved closing phenylalanine or tryptophan is absent in this CDR3, likely reflecting a read error. The limits of the CDR3 on the DNA are not certain, so only TCRdb's listed CDR3 is given. The chain links TRBV6-6 to TRBJ2-3. Germline values: CDR1 MNHNY, CDR2 SVGAGI (reference sequence). The CDR3 is 15 amino acids in total, end residues counted. CDR3 amino acids: CASSDISGGADTQYS.

On this clonotype: A junction end diverges from the germline sequence, so it may reflect a read error. This chain uses TRBV5-1 with TRBJ2-5; D is possibly TRBD1 (6 bases). Germline CDR1 is SGHRS and CDR2 is YFSETQ. The CDR3 totals 12 residues. In nucleotides, the CDR3 is TGCGCCAGTAGGGACAACCAAGAGGCCCAGTACTTC. Residues: CASRDNQEAQYF.

The chain employs TRBV4-1 and TRBJ2-1; TRBD1 might be the D (6 bases). V was cut by 1 base and J by 8 bases, with 12 bases left in between. The germline V gene has CDR1 MGHRA and CDR2 YSYEKL. CDR3 length: 14 amino acids. The CDR3 DNA sequence: TGCGCCAGCAGCCAAGCCAGGGGAAGCGATGAGCAGTTCTTC. It codes for CASSQARGSDEQFF.

The table lists this clonotype with many counts. V and J are TRBV5-6 and TRBJ2-7; D is possibly TRBD2 (5 bases). With 0 bases removed from V and 3 bases from J, the gap between germline ends came to 7 bases. CDR1 and CDR2 (germline): SGHDT, YYEEEE. This CDR3 region has 13 residues. CDR3 region: CASSLVGNYEQYF. Here the CDR3 DNA reads TGTGCCAGCAGCTTGGTCGGGAACTACGAGCAGTACTTC. The full variable domain, with the rest looked up from reference TRBV5-6 and TRBJ2-7, is DAGVTQSPTHLIKTRGQQVTLRCSPKSGHDTVSWYQQALGQGPQFIFQYYEEEERQRGNFPDRFSGHQFPNYSSELNVNALLLGDSALYLCASSLVGNYEQYFGPGTRLTVT.

This clonotype was found many times. Here the CDR3 reads CASRTMMTSLNEKLFF. The CDR3 DNA reads as TGTGCCAGCAGAACTATGATGACCTCTTTAAATGAAAAACTGTTTTTT. The chain links TRBV27 to TRBJ1-4; D is unresolved. Looked up from germline, CDR1 is MNHEY and CDR2 is SMNVEV (reference sequence). The CDR3 totals 16 residues. Deletions cut 6 bases from V and 5 bases from J, with 19 bases between.

The table lists this clonotype with a few counts. V gene TRBV9 combines with J gene TRBJ1-1; TRBD1 aligns across 8 bases. This CDR3 spans 16 amino acids. CDR1 SGDLS and CDR2 YYNGEE come from the germline V gene. The junction had 11 bases not matched to a gene; V was cut back by 4 bases and J by 3 bases. The CDR3: CASSQIKQGEYTEAFF. The CDR3 DNA reads as TGTGCCAGCAGCCAAATCAAACAGGGGGAATACACTGAAGCTTTCTTT.

This clonotype was recorded once. A read error may be the cause here, since a much bigger clone is one base away. This sequence joins TRBV19 and TRBJ2-3; 8 nucleotides align to TRBD2. CDR3 length equals 18 residues. Germline V gene data show CDR1 as LNHDA and CDR2 as SQIVND (reference sequence). The CDR3 is CASNISSVPAGVADTQYF. The DNA of the CDR3 is TGTGCCAGTAATATATCTAGTGTACCAGCGGGAGTGGCAGATACGCAGTATTTT.

A few counts support this clonotype. The V gene is TRBV27, the J gene TRBJ2-7, with a possible D match to TRBD1 (5 bases). The CDR3 contains 13 residues. Germline V gene lookup returns CDR1 MNHEY and CDR2 SMNVEV (reference sequence). V lost 3 bases, J lost 2 bases, and 8 bases lay in between. CDR3 in amino acids: CASSFKDTYEQYF. CDR3 bases: TGTGCCAGCAGTTTTAAGGACACCTACGAGCAGTACTTC.

This clonotype was seen at least ten times. Written as DNA, the CDR3 is TGTGCCAGCATCACGGAAGGTAGCAATCAGCCCCAGCATTTT. Protein: CASITEGSNQPQHF. The chain joins TRBV12-3 or TRBV12-4 to TRBJ1-5, with unresolved D. V lost 7 bases and J 0 bases, leaving 10 bases between the germline ends. The CDR3 is made up of 14 amino acids.

This clonotype was found a few times. This chain links TRBV9 with TRBJ2-5; D is possibly TRBD1 (6 bases). This CDR3 spans 15 amino acids. The germline gives CDR1 SGDLS, CDR2 YYNGEE. V was shortened by 3 bases and J by 2 bases, with 14 bases between the two germline ends. The CDR3 loop reads CASSGLDSPQETQYF. The CDR3 bases are TGTGCCAGCAGCGGGCTGGACAGTCCACAAGAGACCCAGTACTTC.

Regarding this clonotype: One end of the junction is discordant with germline, which a read error may explain. The rearrangement joins TRBV5-5 to TRBJ2-1; D is possibly TRBD1 (6 bases). Germline CDR1 reads SGHKS; CDR2 reads YYEKEE (reference sequence). This CDR3 spans 13 amino acids. This CDR3 is CVSSRPDRNEQFF. As DNA, the CDR3 is TGTGTCAGCAGCCGCCCGGACAGAAATGAGCAGTTCTTC.

A remark on this clonotype: Compared with germline, one end of the junction differs, possibly owing to a read error. V is TRBV7-9 and J is TRBJ2-7; 9 bases line up with TRBD1. From germline, CDR1 is SEHNR and CDR2 FQNEAQ (reference sequence). The CDR3 loop spans 15 amino acids. For the CDR3, the DNA is TGTGCCAGCAGCTCCCCGGCGGGACAGGGTTACGCGCAGTCCTTC. Protein product: CASSSPAGQGYAQSF.